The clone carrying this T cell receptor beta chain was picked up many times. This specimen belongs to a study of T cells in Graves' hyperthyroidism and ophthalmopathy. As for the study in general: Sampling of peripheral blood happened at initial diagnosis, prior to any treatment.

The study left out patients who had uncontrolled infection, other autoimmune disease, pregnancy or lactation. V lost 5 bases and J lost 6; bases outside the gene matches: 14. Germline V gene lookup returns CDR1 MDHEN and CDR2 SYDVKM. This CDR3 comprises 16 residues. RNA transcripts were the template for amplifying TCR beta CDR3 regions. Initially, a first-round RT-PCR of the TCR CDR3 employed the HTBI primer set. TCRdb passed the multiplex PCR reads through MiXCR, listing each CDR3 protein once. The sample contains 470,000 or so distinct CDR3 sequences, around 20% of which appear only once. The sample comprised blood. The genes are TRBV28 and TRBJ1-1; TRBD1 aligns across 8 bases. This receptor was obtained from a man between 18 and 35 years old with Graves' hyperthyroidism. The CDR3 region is CASSRLGTGLYAEAFF. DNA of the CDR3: TGTGCCAGCAGTCGTTTAGGGACAGGCTTATACGCTGAAGCTTTCTTT.